The text below deals with one T cell receptor (beta chain). As yet, its antigen is unknown. The data were taken from a study of T cells in localized non-small cell lung cancer. The length of the CDR3 is 11 residues. Germline-derived CDR1 and CDR2 are MNHNY and SVGAGI (reference sequence). The ends were cut back, 5 bases at V and 7 bases at J, with 8 bases in the middle. Profiled with immunoSEQ multiplex PCR; TCRdb holds only in-frame clones, not every one. The sample has roughly 30,000 clones; 85% to 95% are singletons. Findings of the study overall: Without multi-region sequencing, intratumor heterogeneity could not be excluded. In adjacent lung, a median roughly 60 of the top 100 tumor clones were found. Uninvolved neighboring lung showed the greatest T cell clonality, exceeding tumor.

This clonotype was sampled from a female donor at least 60 years old with stage I lung adenocarcinoma. Sequences were derived from peripheral blood, sampled before any cancer treatment. The J gene is TRBJ1-1, the V gene TRBV6-6; possibly TRBD1 for D (5 bases). In DNA, the CDR3 is TGTGCCAGCAGTAATACAGGTGAAGCTTTCTTT. Translating gives CASSNTGEAFF.